A single sample is the source of the 20 T cell receptor beta chains below, sequenced in a study of T-cell memory formation after mild COVID-19. TCRdb redid the calling of the 5' RACE reads with MiXCR, one entry per CDR3 protein. The sample records about 400,000 distinct CDR3 sequences, 23% being singletons. Material: PBMCs or a T cell subset sorted from them (not recorded which). These receptors were taken from an adult woman who had mild COVID-19 (a few samples of this study predate the infection). Cell type and time point are not known.

This clonotype was observed a handful of times. The V call is TRBV5-5, the J call TRBJ1-5; possibly TRBD1 for D (6 bases). Per the germline V gene, CDR1 is SGHKS and CDR2 is YYEKEE (reference sequence). The CDR3 extends over 15 amino acids. The V gene lost 0 bases and the J gene lost 4 bases, with 11 bases spanning the gap. This CDR3 is CASSLGATGNQPQHF. The CDR3 nucleotides are TGTGCCAGCAGCTTGGGGGCAACAGGGAATCAGCCCCAGCATTTT.

The CDR3 loop is CASSSQPYESYEQYF. As DNA, the CDR3 is TGTGCCAGCAGCTCACAGCCCTACGAATCCTACGAGCAGTACTTC. V gene TRBV7-2 combines with J gene TRBJ2-7; D is unclear. With 4 bases removed from V and 1 base from J, the gap between germline ends came to 14 bases. The CDR3 covers 15 residues. CDR1 and CDR2 from the germline V gene are SGHTA and FQGNSA.

This clonotype was picked up a small number of times. CDR3 sequence reads: CASSQDRWGNEQFF. CDR3 bases: TGCGCCAGCAGCCAAGATAGGTGGGGAAATGAGCAGTTCTTC. The chain recombines TRBV4-1 with TRBJ2-1; D is undetermined. The CDR3 spans 14 residues. Germline V lookup: CDR1 MGHRA, CDR2 YSYEKL. V was pared by 0 bases and J by 7 bases, with 10 bases between.

This clonotype was detected only a few times. The J gene is TRBJ2-5, the V gene TRBV7-2; the match to TRBD1 covers 7 bases. The junction had 7 bases not matched to a gene; V was cut back by 5 bases and J by 7 bases. This CDR3 is 13 amino acids long. CDR1 and CDR2 from the germline V gene are SGHTA and FQGNSA. As DNA, the CDR3 is TGTGCCAGCAGCCTGCGCCGGGACAGGACCCAGTACTTC. It is translated as CASSLRRDRTQYF.

The gene calls are TRBV7-2 and TRBJ2-7; D possibly corresponds to TRBD1 (6 bases). The ends were cut back, 4 bases at V and 7 bases at J, with 14 bases in the middle. Germline CDR1 is SGHTA and CDR2 is FQGNSA. The CDR3 consists of 13 residues. For the CDR3, the DNA is TGTGCCAGCAGCTGGGGACACTCAGAGGAGCAGTACTTC. It is translated as CASSWGHSEEQYF.

A word on this clonotype: The germline gene is not matched at one end of the junction; a read error may be the cause. J is TRBJ2-7 and V is TRBV7-7; 12 bases line up with TRBD1. The germline V gene encodes CDR1 SSHAT and CDR2 FNYEAQ (reference sequence). The CDR3 runs 15 residues. Here the CDR3 reads CASSLGQGAFHEQYF. CDR3 in DNA: TGTGCTAGCAGCTTGGGACAGGGGGCATTCCACGAGCAGTACTTC.

The V call is TRBV6-2 or TRBV6-3, the J call TRBJ2-2; 8 bases align to TRBD2. Germline CDR1 and CDR2: MNHEY and SVGEGT. The V gene end was trimmed by 6 bases and the J gene end by 0 bases; junction bases not matched to a gene: 3. The CDR3 extends over 15 amino acids. The CDR3 DNA sequence: TGTGCCAGCAGACCGGGACTAGCGAACACCGGGGAGCTGTTTTTT. Translated: CASRPGLANTGELFF.

This rearrangement joins TRBV7-2 to TRBJ2-3; D is possibly TRBD2 (6 bases). Trimming cost V 6 bases and J 5 bases, with 21 bases left between them. Looked up from germline, CDR1 is SGHTA and CDR2 is FQGNSA. The CDR3 has 16 residues. The CDR3 DNA is TGTGCCAGCAGAGGGCGCCGAGCGGGCGGGTTAGATACGCAGTATTTT. Amino acids: CASRGRRAGGLDTQYF.

There are a few counts of this clonotype. The rearrangement links TRBV7-2 to TRBJ2-6; 8 bases are shared with TRBD2. Germline V gene data show CDR1 as SGHTA and CDR2 as FQGNSA. V shed 6 bases and J 12 bases; nucleotides not matched to a gene: 16. The CDR3 extends over 16 amino acids. Here the CDR3 reads CASRNIAGPLLSVLTF. As DNA, the CDR3 is TGTGCCAGCAGAAATATAGCGGGACCCCTGCTTAGCGTCCTGACTTTC.

This clonotype appeared a few times. This chain joins TRBV6-2 or TRBV6-3 and TRBJ2-1; perhaps TRBD2 as D (6 bases). The V gene lost 4 bases and the J gene lost 4 bases, with 11 bases spanning the gap. The germline gives CDR1 MNHEY, CDR2 SVGEGT. The CDR3 loop spans 14 amino acids. CDR3 loop: CASSFPGLYNEQFF. CDR3 nucleotides: TGTGCCAGCAGTTTTCCGGGACTTTACAATGAGCAGTTCTTC.

The CDR3 DNA reads as TGTGCCAGCTCCCGCGGACTAGCGGGAGGGCCCGGAGATGAGCAGTTCTTC. Its protein product is CASSRGLAGGPGDEQFF. The rearrangement joins TRBV18 to TRBJ2-1; 15 bases match TRBD2. Trimming cost V 6 bases and J 8 bases; bases outside gene matches: 11. This CDR3 comprises 17 residues. Germline loops: CDR1 KGHSH, CDR2 LQKENI.

The chain links TRBV5-1 to TRBJ2-7; D call uncertain. The length of the CDR3 is 14 residues. Germline assignment: CDR1 SGHRS and CDR2 YFSETQ. The V end was cut by 4 bases, the J end by 0 bases, with 11 bases between. CDR3: CASSPRSYSYEQYF. The DNA for the CDR3 is TGCGCCAGCAGCCCCCGATCCTACTCCTACGAGCAGTACTTC.

DNA of the CDR3: TGCGCCAGCAGCTTGGAGAGGGTGGGCGACAATGAGCAGTTCTTC. Its translation is CASSLERVGDNEQFF. The genes are TRBV5-1 and TRBJ2-1; D may be TRBD2 (5 bases). Trimming pared 0 bases from V and 5 bases from J, leaving 12 bases between. The germline gives CDR1 SGHRS, CDR2 YFSETQ. This CDR3 is built from 15 residues.

The V call is TRBV11-2, the J call TRBJ1-2; no clear D. CDR1 SGHAT and CDR2 FQNNGV come from the germline V gene. The V end was cut by 0 bases, the J end by 10 bases, with 12 bases between. This CDR3 has 13 residues. This CDR3 reads CASSLDRRRDYTF. In nucleotides, the CDR3 is TGTGCCAGCAGCTTAGACAGGCGCCGCGACTACACCTTC.

The gene calls are TRBV5-1 and TRBJ2-5; TRBD1 is a possible D gene (7 bases). The CDR3 contains 15 residues. The germline CDR1 and CDR2 sequences are SGHRS and YFSETQ. V was cut by 4 bases and J by 5 bases, with 18 bases left in between. The DNA for the CDR3 is TGCGCCAGCAGCGATTTCAGGGGGGAGTGGGAGACCCAGTACTTC. Amino acids: CASSDFRGEWETQYF.

This clonotype is a singleton in its sample. One end of the junction varies from germline; a read error may be responsible. This chain joins TRBV7-2 and TRBJ2-7, with 9 bases matching TRBD2. Germline lookup yields CDR1 SGHTA and CDR2 FQGNSA. CDR3 length: 13 amino acids. CDR3: CASSQVAGVERYF. Here the CDR3 DNA reads TGTGCCAGCAGCCAAGTAGCGGGGGTGGAGCGGTACTTC.

The chain is built from TRBV6-6 and TRBJ2-7, with 9 bases matching TRBD1. The CDR3 consists of 13 residues. Germline CDR1 and CDR2: MNHNY and SVGAGI (reference sequence). V dropped 6 bases and J dropped 6; count of bases not matched to a gene: 6. The CDR3 sequence: CASRSGQGSEQYF. In nucleotides, the CDR3 is TGTGCCAGCAGATCGGGACAGGGTTCCGAGCAGTACTTC.

This clonotype occurred a few times. The rearrangement joins TRBV5-1 to TRBJ1-1; D is undetermined. CDR3 size: 11 residues. The germline V and J ends were trimmed by 10 bases and 5 bases, with 12 bases remaining between them. CDR1 is SGHRS and CDR2 is YFSETQ in the germline V gene. The CDR3 is CASRSGTEAFF. The CDR3 nucleotides read TGCGCCTCCCGATCGGGGACTGAAGCTTTCTTT.

The chain links TRBV18 to TRBJ2-5; D possibly corresponds to TRBD1 (6 bases). This CDR3 has 17 residues. Germline CDR1 and CDR2: KGHSH and LQKENI. V was clipped by 3 bases and J by 3 bases, with 20 bases between them. Here the CDR3 reads CASSPLPPLTGEETQYF. The CDR3, as DNA: TGTGCCAGCTCACCTCTCCCGCCCCTGACAGGCGAAGAGACCCAGTACTTC.

The chain couples TRBV4-3 to TRBJ1-2; TRBD1 might be the D (6 bases). The germline gives CDR1 LGHNA, CDR2 YSLEER. The CDR3 sequence is 13 residues long. V was pared by 1 base and J by 8 bases, with 11 bases between. CDR3 coding DNA: TGCGCCAGCAGCCAAGTTTCAGGGGAAGGCTACACCTTC. This translates into CASSQVSGEGYTF.